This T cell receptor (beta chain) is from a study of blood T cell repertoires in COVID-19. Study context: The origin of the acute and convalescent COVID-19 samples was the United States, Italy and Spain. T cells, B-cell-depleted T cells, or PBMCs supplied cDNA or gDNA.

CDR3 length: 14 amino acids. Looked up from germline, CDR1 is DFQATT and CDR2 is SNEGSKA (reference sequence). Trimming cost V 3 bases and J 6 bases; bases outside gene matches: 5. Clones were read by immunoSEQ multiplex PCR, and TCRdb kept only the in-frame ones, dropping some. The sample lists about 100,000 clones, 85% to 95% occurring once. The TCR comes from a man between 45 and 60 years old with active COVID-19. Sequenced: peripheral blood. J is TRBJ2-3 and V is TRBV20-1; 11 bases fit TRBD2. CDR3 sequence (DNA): TGCAGTGCTAGTAGTAGCGGGAGGGCGGATACGCAGTATTTT. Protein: CSASSSGRADTQYF.